This passage covers 17 T cell receptor beta chains from one sample sequenced in a study of T cell responses to AZD1222 COVID-19 vaccine. Libraries were prepared by immunoSEQ multiplex PCR; TCRdb keeps only in-frame clonotypes and omits some of them. Counted here are tens of thousands of clones, 82% occurring once; the ten biggest clones make up roughly 5.4%. The sample here was peripheral blood, taken on day 0 of AZD1222 vaccination. Receptor source: an adult in good health.

The chain is built from TRBV13 and TRBJ2-7; D tentatively reads TRBD1 or TRBD2 (5 bases each). This CDR3 is built from 14 residues. V was trimmed by 5 bases and J by 1 base, leaving 12 bases between them. CDR1 and CDR2 from the germline V gene are PRHDT and FYEKMQ (reference sequence). The CDR3 loop reads CASSRDGISYEQYF. CDR3 coding DNA: TGTGCCAGCAGCCGGGACGGAATATCCTACGAGCAGTACTTC. The variable domain in full, completed from reference TRBV13 and TRBJ2-7, reads AAGVIQSPRHLIKEKRETATLKCYPIPRHDTVYWYQQGPGQDPQFLISFYEKMQSDKGSIPDRFSAQQFSDYHSELNMSSLELGDSALYFCASSRDGISYEQYFGPGTRLTVT.

The CDR3, as DNA: TGTGCCAGTAGCCGGGGGCCTAGCGGTCTCTACGAGCAGTACTTC. Protein: CASSRGPSGLYEQYF. This chain links TRBV19 with TRBJ2-7, with D perhaps matching TRBD2 (7 bases). The germline gives CDR1 LNHDA, CDR2 SQIVND (reference sequence). The CDR3 loop spans 15 amino acids. With 6 bases removed from V and 3 bases from J, the gap between germline ends came to 18 bases.

This chain connects TRBV5-8 to TRBJ2-2, with 8 bases lining up with TRBD1. Germline V gene sequence: CDR1 SGHTS, CDR2 YDEGEE. The V segment lost 0 bases and the J segment 7 bases; nucleotides outside the gene matches: 8. CDR3 length equals 16 residues. The CDR3 DNA reads TGTGCCAGCAGCTTGGCCGGACAGGGAAGGTACGGGGAGCTGTTTTTT. Translating it yields CASSLAGQGRYGELFF.

This clone showed up just a few times. The rearrangement uses TRBV5-6 and TRBJ1-2, with D perhaps TRBD1 (5 bases). CDR3 length equals 15 residues. V lost 4 bases and J 3 bases, leaving 16 bases between the germline ends. CDR1 is SGHDT, CDR2 YYEEEE, per germline. As DNA, the CDR3 is TGTGCCAGCAGCCGTGGGGCACGGCGGGACTATGGCTACACCTTC. It yields the protein CASSRGARRDYGYTF.

V gene TRBV19 combines with J gene TRBJ1-1; D is unclear. CDR1 LNHDA and CDR2 SQIVND come from the germline V gene (reference sequence). Trimming left V 5 bases short and J 1 base short, with 17 bases between. The CDR3 extends over 16 amino acids. This CDR3 is CASSWGDGVWNTEAFF. The DNA for the CDR3 is TGTGCCAGTAGTTGGGGTGACGGGGTCTGGAACACTGAAGCTTTCTTT.

On this clone itself: A junction end diverges from the germline sequence, so it may reflect a read error. The V gene is TRBV7-7, the J gene TRBJ2-2; D remains unclear. The CDR3 length is 15 residues. The germline V gene has CDR1 SSHAT and CDR2 FNYEAQ (reference sequence). The DNA for the CDR3 is TGTGCTAGCAGGCCGACAAGAACAAACACCGGGGAGCTGTTTTTT. Translating it yields CASRPTRTNTGELFF.

The J gene is TRBJ2-5, the V gene TRBV5-6; 11 bases agree with TRBD2. The V and J ends lost 5 bases and 3 bases, in that order; junction bases with no gene match: 6. This CDR3 comprises 15 residues. Germline CDR1 reads SGHDT; CDR2 reads YYEEEE. CDR3 region: CASRVSGGAEETQYF. The CDR3 DNA is TGTGCCAGCAGGGTTAGCGGGGGGGCCGAAGAGACCCAGTACTTC.

The CDR3 DNA follows: TGTGCCTCTGGGGATTATGGCTACACCTTC. Amino acids: CASGDYGYTF. The chain uses TRBV12-5 and TRBJ1-2; unclear D gene. The CDR3 is made up of 10 amino acids. The germline gives CDR1 LGHNT, CDR2 FRNRAP.

V usage is TRBV5-6 and J usage is TRBJ1-6; a weak D match, TRBD1 (5 bases). CDR1 is SGHDT, CDR2 YYEEEE, per germline. The germline V and J ends were trimmed by 1 base and 6 bases, with 8 bases remaining between them. The length of the CDR3 is 14 residues. As DNA, the CDR3 is TGTGCCAGCAGCTTGCTGCAGGGTAATTCACCCCTCCACTTT. Its protein product is CASSLLQGNSPLHF.

The DNA of the CDR3 is TGTGCCAGCAAGTTGGGAGGGGCCATAGCCAAAAACATTCAGTACTTC. This gives the protein CASKLGGAIAKNIQYF. The chain has TRBV28 and TRBJ2-4; 7 bases are shared with TRBD2. J gave up 0 bases and V 7 bases, and 9 bases lay outside the gene matches. In germline, CDR1 is MDHEN, CDR2 SYDVKM. The CDR3 covers 16 residues.

The V call is TRBV6-5, the J call TRBJ2-3; D unclear. The CDR3 runs 11 residues. CDR1 is MNHEY, CDR2 SVGAGI, per germline. V lost 2 bases, J lost 6 bases, and 3 bases lay in between. DNA for the CDR3: TGTGCCAGCAGTTACGGGGATACGCAGTATTTT. Amino acid sequence: CASSYGDTQYF.

This clone is a singleton in its sample. This chain joins TRBV5-4 and TRBJ1-2; TRBD1 agrees at 7 bases. The CDR3 extends over 14 amino acids. Per germline, CDR1 SGHNT and CDR2 YYREEE (reference sequence). After removal of 0 bases from V and 8 bases from J, the junction contained 7 bases not matched to a gene. CDR3 nucleotides: TGTGCCAGCAGCTTGGAACAGGGGTTAGGCGGCTACACCTTC. Protein product: CASSLEQGLGGYTF. Combining the CDR3 with reference TRBV5-4 and TRBJ1-2 gives the whole variable domain ETGVTQSPTHLIKTRGQQVTLRCSSQSGHNTVSWYQQALGQGPQFIFQYYREEENGRGNFPPRFSGLQFPNYSSELNVNALELDDSALYLCASSLEQGLGGYTFGSGTRLTVV.

The V gene is TRBV11-2, the J gene TRBJ2-3, with D unclear. V lost 1 base and J 0 bases, leaving 8 bases between the germline ends. The CDR3 has 15 amino acids. CDR1 is SGHAT and CDR2 is FQNNGV in the germline V gene. CDR3 in DNA: TGTGCCAGCAGCTTAGCAAGCACCAGCACAGATACGCAGTATTTT. This sequence encodes CASSLASTSTDTQYF.

V gene TRBV7-8 combines with J gene TRBJ1-2; no reliable D call. The germline V gene encodes CDR1 SGHVS and CDR2 FQNEAQ. V lost 5 bases and J lost 4, with 11 bases in between. This CDR3 contains 13 residues. CDR3 sequence: CASSARGAYGYTF. The DNA for the CDR3 is TGTGCCAGCAGCGCACGGGGAGCCTATGGCTACACCTTC.

This chain connects TRBV5-5 to TRBJ2-7; D may match TRBD1 or TRBD2 (5 bases each). The CDR3 contains 14 residues. V lost 1 base and J lost 7, with 15 bases in between. Germline V lookup: CDR1 SGHKS, CDR2 YYEKEE (reference sequence). DNA for the CDR3: TGTGCCAGCAGCTTGTCGGGGACCGAACGGGAGCAGTACTTC. Encoded protein: CASSLSGTEREQYF.

V usage is TRBV7-7 and J usage is TRBJ2-5; 8 bases match TRBD1. The CDR3 spans 15 residues. Germline V gene data show CDR1 as SSHAT and CDR2 as FNYEAQ (reference sequence). V lost 2 bases to trimming and J lost 5 bases; unmatched junction nucleotides: 7. In DNA, the CDR3 is TGTGCCAGCAGCTTATTGGCAGGGGGCGTCGAGACCCAGTACTTC. Encoded protein: CASSLLAGGVETQYF.

V and J are TRBV19 and TRBJ1-4; 7 nucleotides line up with TRBD1. V trimming: 6 bases; J trimming: 8 bases; junction bases outside the gene matches: 15. Per germline, CDR1 LNHDA and CDR2 SQIVND (reference sequence). CDR3 length: 16 residues. The CDR3 sequence is CASRTSPGQPGEKLFF. The CDR3 bases are TGTGCCAGTAGAACCAGCCCGGGACAGCCCGGGGAAAAACTGTTTTTT.